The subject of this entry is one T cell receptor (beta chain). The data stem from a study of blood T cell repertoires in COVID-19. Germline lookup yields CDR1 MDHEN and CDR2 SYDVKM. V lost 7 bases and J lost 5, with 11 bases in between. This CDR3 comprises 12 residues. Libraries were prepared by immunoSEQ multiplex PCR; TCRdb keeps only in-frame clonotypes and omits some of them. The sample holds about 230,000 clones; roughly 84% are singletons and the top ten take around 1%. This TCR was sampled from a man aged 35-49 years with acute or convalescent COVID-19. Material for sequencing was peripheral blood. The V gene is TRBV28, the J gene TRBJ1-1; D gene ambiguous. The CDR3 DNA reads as TGTGCCAGCACCCGAGGGTGGACTGAAGCTTTCTTT. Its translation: CASTRGWTEAFF.